This T cell receptor (beta chain) comes out of a study of early T cells in non-severe SARS-CoV-2 infection. CDR1 SGHDN and CDR2 FVKESK come from the germline V gene. Trimming stripped 4 bases from V and 2 bases from J, with 17 bases between. The CDR3 contains 16 residues. General observations from the study: Sequences matched to VDJdb favored anti-spike CD8 responses, while private and CD4 specificities were missed.

Separate cDNA molecules each had unique molecular identifiers attached to them. Each CDR3 protein gets one entry after TCRdb re-called the 5' RACE reads with MiXCR. The table has some 64,000 distinct CDR3 sequences, approximately 11% seen once; the top ten hold around 1.6%. This clonotype came up many times. No antigen is known for it. The chain employs TRBV14 and TRBJ2-5; D is undetermined. This clonotype was sampled from an adult who was a healthcare worker with PCR-confirmed SARS-CoV-2 infection or an uninfected control (not recorded which). Sequencing used whole blood. CDR3 region: CASSPRVGQLQETQYF. CDR3 coding DNA: TGTGCCAGCAGCCCCAGAGTCGGGCAGCTACAAGAGACCCAGTACTTC.